Given below is one T cell receptor beta chain in context. Antigen unknown. The CDR3 runs 13 residues. The V end lost 3 bases, the J end lost 2 bases, and 11 bases lay between the germline ends. The germline gives CDR1 SQVTM, CDR2 ANQGSEA. Every patient had mismatch repair deficiency by PCR or immunohistochemistry. This sample is part of a study of PD-1 blockade in mismatch repair-deficient tumors. The wider study: Patients had about eleven mismatch repair-deficient cancer types and were previously treated and progressing.

Study results and limitations: Tumor-resident clones, often absent from pretreatment blood, expanded after pembrolizumab and then contracted.

Clones were read by immunoSEQ multiplex PCR, and TCRdb kept only the in-frame ones, dropping some. This table holds 100,000 to 150,000 clones, about 88% found once. The sequencing here drew on peripheral blood, taken approximately 73 weeks after starting pembrolizumab. This chain connects TRBV29-1 to TRBJ2-7, with a possible D match to TRBD1 (5 bases). This TCR came from an adult with mismatch repair-deficient cancer. CDR3 in DNA: TGCAGCGTTGAGGCAGGGAAAACCTACGAGCAGTACTTC. This translates into CSVEAGKTYEQYF.